This T cell receptor beta chain was sequenced during a study of PD-1 blockade in classical Hodgkin lymphoma (dated by TCRdb to the early 2020s). With respect to the entire study: Nivolumab dosing was 3 mg/kg intravenously every 2 weeks, continuing until either disease progression or unacceptable toxicity. A peripheral blood immune signature of response to PD-1 blockade in classical Hodgkin lymphoma was defined using TCR beta sequencing and CyTOF.

Genomic DNA was isolated using the Qiagen DNeasy kit from unsorted PBMCs as well as from negatively selected CD4+ and CD8+ fractions. TCR beta CDR3 regions were subjected to amplification by immunoSEQ multiplex PCR with primers that anneal to V and J segments. A synthetic immune receptor repertoire was used to minimize amplification bias, and any residual bias was removed computationally once sequencing was done. Under the source paper's analysis protocol: Custom Python scripts were used to quantify repertoire diversity as the Shannon entropy index. Unsorted, CD4+ and CD8+ repertoires were examined separately, except in combined analyses, for which CD4+ and CD8+ sequences were merged in silico. A clone was considered expanded if an increase in frequency of at least 2-fold after treatment relative to C1D1 was found, and a pseudocount of 0.5 was applied to clones undetected at baseline. Singleton clones were defined as clones with 0 or 1 copy at C1D1, and non-singleton clones were defined as clones with 2 or more copies. Clones expanded in unsorted samples were labelled as CD4+, CD8+ or unknown by matching protein sequences in sorted samples from the same patient. Wilcoxon tests were applied to paired samples to test diversity changes from C1D1 to C4D1. Held by TCRdb, this immuneACCESS table contains in-frame sequences only and omits some clones. Under half of the omission traces to an unresolved V gene where checked; the cause of the rest is unknown. V, J and clone size are those of that table, while D and trimming were read from the DNA. Across this sample there are about 58,000 clones, with roughly 90% seen only once. Together, the top ten hold about 10% of the sample.

V is pruned by 0 bases and J by 1 base, leaving 3 bases of the junction without a gene match. The CDR3 goes from the cysteine to the phenylalanine over 16 residues. The CDR3 DNA has 48 bases and is translated from base 1. CDR1 and CDR2 were assigned from the germline V gene (reference sequence) as MNHNY and SVGAGI. What the study reported, not specific to this receptor: Baseline TCR diversity was reported as lower in newly diagnosed patients than in healthy donors, and lower still in relapsed/refractory patients. The study was restricted to a single clinical trial cohort, and the causes of repertoire differences, possibly disease activity or prior therapy, were left undefined. Baseline diversity similar to that of newly diagnosed patients was observed in trial patients achieving complete response, whereas significantly lower diversity was observed in partial responders and progressors. By C4D1, a significant rise was seen in CD4+ TCR diversity but not in CD8+ TCR diversity (p=0.0027 vs p=0.16), and the rise was most apparent among complete responders (p=0.02). Lower diversity was seen in patients whose nivolumab began less than 1 year after ASCT, and these patients were left out of later analyses so that immune reconstitution would not confound the results.

On this clone: Its antigen remains undetermined. It has no much larger one-base neighbor in the sample; base qualities were not kept.

The time point label for this specimen denotes: cycle 2 day 1 (C2D1) of nivolumab. Every trial patient had relapsed following autologous stem cell transplantation, and prior brentuximab vedotin exposure was what differed among cohorts A, B and C. The trial cohort comprised 56 patients with relapsed/refractory classical Hodgkin lymphoma whose best overall responses were complete response, partial response or progressive disease. Trial patients were treated with single-agent nivolumab in the multi-cohort phase II CheckMate 205 trial. An independent review committee assessed best overall response by applying the 2007 International Working Group response criteria. PBMCs from the trial were collected at three points: immediately before nivolumab initiation (C1D1), and during therapy at cycle 2 day 1 and cycle 4 day 1. Peripheral blood was collected in 8 mL Vacutainer Cell Preparation Tubes, from which PBMCs were isolated by centrifugation and then cryopreserved.

The chain uses TRBV6-6 and TRBJ1-5; 7 nucleotides in the junction match TRBD1. The clonotype was recovered from a human donor with classical Hodgkin lymphoma. The sequences come from peripheral blood mononuclear cells (PBMCs), collected before the second cycle of nivolumab. The nucleotide sequence is TGTGCCAGCAGTTACTCGATAGGGGGCAGCAATCAGCCCCAGCATTTT. It is translated as CASSYSIGGSNQPQHF.